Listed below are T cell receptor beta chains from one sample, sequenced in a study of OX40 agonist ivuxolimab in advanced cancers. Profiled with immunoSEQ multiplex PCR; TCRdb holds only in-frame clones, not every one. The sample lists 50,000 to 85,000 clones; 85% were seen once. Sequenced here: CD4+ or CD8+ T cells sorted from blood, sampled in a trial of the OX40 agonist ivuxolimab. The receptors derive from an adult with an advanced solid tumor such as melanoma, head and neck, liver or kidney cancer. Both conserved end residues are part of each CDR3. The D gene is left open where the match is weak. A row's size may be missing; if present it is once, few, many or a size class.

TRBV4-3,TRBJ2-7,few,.,TGCGCCAGCAGCCAAGGGACGGCTCTCTACGAGCAGTACTTC,CASSQGTALYEQYF
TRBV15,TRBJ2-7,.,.,TGTGCCACCAGCAGAGATCTGACACATTCCTACGAGCAGTACTTC,CATSRDLTHSYEQYF
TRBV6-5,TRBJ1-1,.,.,TGTGCCAGCAGTTACACCCTAGCAGGGAACACTGAAGCTTTCTTT,CASSYTLAGNTEAFF
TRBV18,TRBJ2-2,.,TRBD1,TGTGCCAGCTCACCGACAGGGGTTACAGCCACCGGGGAGCTGTTTTTT,CASSPTGVTATGELFF
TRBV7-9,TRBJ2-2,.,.,TGTGCCAGCAGCTTACTGGGATCCGGGGAGCTGTTTTTT,CASSLLGSGELFF
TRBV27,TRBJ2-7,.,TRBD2,TGTGCCAGCACAAGAACAATCACTAGCGGGAGGTCCCCCTACGAGCAGTACTTC,CASTRTITSGRSPYEQYF
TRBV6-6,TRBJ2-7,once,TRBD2,TGTGCCACCTCCAGGATGGGCGGGAGTACCTACGAGCAGTACTTC,CATSRMGGSTYEQYF
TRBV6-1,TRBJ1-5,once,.,TGTGCCAGCAGTGAACAGAGATCCGATCAGCCCCAGCATTTT,CASSEQRSDQPQHF
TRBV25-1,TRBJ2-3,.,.,TGTGCCAGCAGTGGATCCCGGGGGAGGCAGGGCACAGATACGCAGTATTTT,CASSGSRGRQGTDTQYF
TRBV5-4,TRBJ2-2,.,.,TGTGCCAGCAGCTTGGGGCTCAGGGCGAACACCGGGGAGCTGTTTTTT,CASSLGLRANTGELFF
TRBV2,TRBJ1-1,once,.,TGTGCCAGCAGGGGGACACCGAACACTGAAGCTTTCTTT,CASRGTPNTEAFF
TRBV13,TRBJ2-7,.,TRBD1,TGTGCCAGCAGCCCCCGGACAGGGCAAGGACAAGAGCAGTACTTC,CASSPRTGQGQEQYF
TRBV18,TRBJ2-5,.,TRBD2,TGTGCCAGCTCCCGGGGACTAGCGGAGACCCAGTACTTC,CASSRGLAETQYF
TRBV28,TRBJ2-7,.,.,TGTGCCAGCAGTACCTGGGGGGGCCCGCATCTTCGTTCCGAGCAGTACTTC,CASSTWGGPHLRSEQYF
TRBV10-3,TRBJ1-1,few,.,TGTGCCATCAGTGAGGGGTGGATGAACACTGAAGCTTTCTTT,CAISEGWMNTEAFF
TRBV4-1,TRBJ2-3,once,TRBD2,TGCGCCAGCAGCCAAGAGTCTAGCGGGGGGGCGGGAGATACGCAGTATTTT,CASSQESSGGAGDTQYF
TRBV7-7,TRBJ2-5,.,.,TGTGCCAGCAGCTTAGGCCTCGGAGGTAGTAAAGAGACCCAGTACTTC,CASSLGLGGSKETQYF
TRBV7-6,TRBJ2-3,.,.,TGTGCCAGCAGCTTAGCGGTCGGGGGAGATACGCAGTATTTT,CASSLAVGGDTQYF
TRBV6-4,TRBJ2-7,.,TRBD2,TGTGCCAGCAGGGGAGGGATCTCCTACGAGCAGTACTTC,CASRGGISYEQYF
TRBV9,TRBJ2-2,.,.,TGTGCCAGTAGCGGCCTTATAAACACCGGGGAGCTGTTTTTT,CASSGLINTGELFF
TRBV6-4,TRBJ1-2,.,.,TGTGCCAGCAGTCCCTCAGGGGTCGATGGCTACACCTTC,CASSPSGVDGYTF
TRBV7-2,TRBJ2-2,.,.,TGTGCCAGCAGCTTACAATCGTTTGAGAACACCGGGGAGCTGTTTTTT,CASSLQSFENTGELFF
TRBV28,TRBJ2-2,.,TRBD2,TGTGCCAGCAGTTTACTTTCTAGCGGGGACACCGGGGAGCTGTTTTTT,CASSLLSSGDTGELFF
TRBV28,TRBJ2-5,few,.,TGTGCCAGCAGTGGCGCCAAAGAGACCCAGTACTTC,CASSGAKETQYF
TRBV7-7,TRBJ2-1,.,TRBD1,TGTGCCAGCAGCGATCTGACAGGGGGATCTTACAATGAGCAGTTCTTC,CASSDLTGGSYNEQFF
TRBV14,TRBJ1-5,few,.,TGTGCCAGCAGCCTGGCAGCCAATCAGCCCCAGCATTTT,CASSLAANQPQHF
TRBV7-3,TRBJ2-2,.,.,TGTGCCAGCAGCTTACGAGGGGCGAAGTTGAACACCGGGGAGCTGTTTTTT,CASSLRGAKLNTGELFF
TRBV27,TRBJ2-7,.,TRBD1,TGTGCCAGCAGTTTCGGACAGGGCCTCTCCTACGAGCAGTACTTC,CASSFGQGLSYEQYF
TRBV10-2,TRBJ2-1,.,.,TGCGCCAGCAGTGGGCAGAGGAATGAGCAGTTCTTC,CASSGQRNEQFF
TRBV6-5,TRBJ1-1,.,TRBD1,TGTGCCAGCAGTTACTCGACAGGGTTCACTGAAGCTTTCTTT,CASSYSTGFTEAFF
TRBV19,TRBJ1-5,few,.,TGTGCCAGTACCGTCGGATGGGGTGGTCAGCCCCAGCATTTT,CASTVGWGGQPQHF
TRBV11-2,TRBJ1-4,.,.,TGTGCCAGCAGCTTAGGTTGGGGGGCAACTAATGAAAAACTGTTTTTT,CASSLGWGATNEKLFF
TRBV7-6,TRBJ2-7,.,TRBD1,TGTGCCAGCAGCTTTGGGGCAGGGGGTACCTACGAGCAGTACTTC,CASSFGAGGTYEQYF
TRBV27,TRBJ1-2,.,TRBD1,TGTGCCAGTGGTAGGGTCGACAGGGTCTCTGGCTACACCTTC,CASGRVDRVSGYTF
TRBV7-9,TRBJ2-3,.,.,TGTGCCAGCAGCCTAGTTGATACGCAGTATTTT,CASSLVDTQYF
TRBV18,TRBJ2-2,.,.,TGTGCCAGCTCACCAAAGGAGGGGGAGCTGTTTTTT,CASSPKEGELFF
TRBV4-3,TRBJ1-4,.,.,TGCGCCAGCAGCCAAGGGCAGAGGGAAAAACTGTTTTTT,CASSQGQREKLFF
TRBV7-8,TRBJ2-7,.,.,TGTGCCAGCAGCTTAGCGTCTGGGGGCCGCGAGCAGTACTTC,CASSLASGGREQYF
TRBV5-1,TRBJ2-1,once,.,TGCGCCAGCAGCCCCCAGCGGTCGGTATCCAATGAGCAGTTCTTC,CASSPQRSVSNEQFF
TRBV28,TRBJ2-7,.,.,TGTGCCAGCACGGGTCCCTACGAGCAGTACTTC,CASTGPYEQYF
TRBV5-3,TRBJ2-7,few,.,TGTGCCAGCAGTCGATACAGGTACGAGCAGTACTTC,CASSRYRYEQYF
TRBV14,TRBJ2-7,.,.,TGTGCCAGCAGCCAAGATCTCGGCGGCGAGCAGTACTTC,CASSQDLGGEQYF
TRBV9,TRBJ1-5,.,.,TGTGCCAGCAGCCCAGGATTAGATAATCAGCCCCAGCATTTT,CASSPGLDNQPQHF
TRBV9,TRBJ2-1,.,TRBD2,TGTGCCAGCAGCGTAGGAGGACTAGCGGGGGGGGATGAGCAGTTCTTC,CASSVGGLAGGDEQFF
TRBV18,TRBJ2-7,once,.,TGTGCCAGCTCACCACTAAACAGGGCCGGCGAGCAGTACTTC,CASSPLNRAGEQYF
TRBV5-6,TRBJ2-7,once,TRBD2,TGTGCCAGCAGCTTGGGGGCTAGCGGCTCCTACGAGCAGTACTTC,CASSLGASGSYEQYF
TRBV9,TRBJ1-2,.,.,TGTGCCAGCAGCGCCCGCCATGGCTACACCTTC,CASSARHGYTF
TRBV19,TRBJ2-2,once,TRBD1,TGTGCCAGTAGTCCGGGACAGGGAGGAACCGGGGAGCTGTTTTTT,CASSPGQGGTGELFF
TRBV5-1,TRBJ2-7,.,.,TGCGCCAGCACTTACGACAGAGCCTACGAGCAGTACTTC,CASTYDRAYEQYF
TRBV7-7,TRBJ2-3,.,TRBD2,TGTGCCAGCAGCCCACTAGCGACGAGCACAGATACGCAGTATTTT,CASSPLATSTDTQYF
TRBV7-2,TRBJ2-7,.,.,TGTGCCAGCAGCTTCCCTCAGAGTCGAGAGCAGTACTTC,CASSFPQSREQYF
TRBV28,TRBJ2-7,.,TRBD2,TGTGCCAGCAGCCAGGCGGGGGGGGCCTACGAGCAGTACTTC,CASSQAGGAYEQYF
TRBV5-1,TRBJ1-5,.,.,TGCGCCAGCAGCTTGGAGGGGGACACCAATCAGCCCCAGCATTTT,CASSLEGDTNQPQHF
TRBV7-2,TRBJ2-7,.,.,TGTGCCAGCAGCTTAGTTCATGGGGGAGGACTTTCCTACGAGCAGTACTTC,CASSLVHGGGLSYEQYF
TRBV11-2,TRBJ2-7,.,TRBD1,TGTGCCAGCAGCTTAAAGTGGTCGGCAGGGGGCGGTTACGAGCAGTACTTC,CASSLKWSAGGGYEQYF
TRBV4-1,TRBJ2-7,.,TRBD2,TGCGCCAGCAGCCAGGGACTAGCGGGAACCTACGAGCAGTACTTC,CASSQGLAGTYEQYF
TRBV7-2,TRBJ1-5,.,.,TGTGCCAGTACCGGGGAAGGCAATCAGCCCCAGCATTTT,CASTGEGNQPQHF
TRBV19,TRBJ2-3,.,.,TGTGCCAGTAGTGAGACTGTCTCTAAAAGGATTACGCAGTATTTT,CASSETVSKRITQYF
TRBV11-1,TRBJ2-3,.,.,TGTGCCAGCAGCCCCCGGACAGTCAAAGATACGCAGTATTTT,CASSPRTVKDTQYF
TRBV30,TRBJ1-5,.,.,TGTGCCTGGAGGAGGGATAGCAATCAGCCCCAGCATTTT,CAWRRDSNQPQHF